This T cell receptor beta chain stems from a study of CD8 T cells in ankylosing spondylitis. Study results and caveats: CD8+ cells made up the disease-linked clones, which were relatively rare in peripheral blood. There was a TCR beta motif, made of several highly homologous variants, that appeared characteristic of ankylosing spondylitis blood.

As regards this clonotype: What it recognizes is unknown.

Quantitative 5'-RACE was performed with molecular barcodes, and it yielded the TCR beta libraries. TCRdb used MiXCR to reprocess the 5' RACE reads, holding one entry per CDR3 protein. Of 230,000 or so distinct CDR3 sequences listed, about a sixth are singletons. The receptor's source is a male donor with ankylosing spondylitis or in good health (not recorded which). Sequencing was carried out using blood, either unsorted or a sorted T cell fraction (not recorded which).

The CDR3 loop reads CASSLAGGTKNIQYF. CDR3 DNA sequence: TGCGCCAGCAGCTTGGCCGGCGGGACCAAAAACATTCAGTACTTC. The rearrangement uses TRBV5-1 and TRBJ2-4, with D possibly matching TRBD2 (6 bases). This CDR3 region has 15 residues. Germline loops: CDR1 SGHRS, CDR2 YFSETQ. The germline V and J ends were trimmed by 0 bases and 2 bases, with 9 bases remaining between them.